This TCR beta chain is drawn from a study of OX40 agonist ivuxolimab in advanced cancers. The study in broad terms: Ivuxolimab was a fully human IgG2 agonistic monoclonal antibody targeting the costimulatory receptor OX40 (CD134). Intravenous ivuxolimab was administered to patients every 2 weeks at six dose levels: 0.01, 0.1, 0.3, 1.5, 3 and 10 mg/kg. Of the 50 to 55 dose-escalation patients, hepatocellular carcinoma was present in 19, melanoma in some 15, renal cell carcinoma in 9 and head and neck cancer in 9. The dose-escalation cohort was roughly 80% male with a mean age of 60 years, ranging from 23 to 79. Prior anti-PD-1, anti-PD-L1 or anti-CTLA-4 therapy was permitted, and checkpoint inhibitors had been received by around 40% of dose-escalation patients. Partial responses occurred in three dose-escalation patients: two with cutaneous melanoma and one with hepatocellular carcinoma. The point of sequencing TCRbeta in the periphery was to test whether ivuxolimab changed TCR sequence diversity and drove clonal T-cell expansion. The monotherapy dose-escalation portion (N ≈ 50 patients) of the phase I ivuxolimab trial is reported in the paper. What the work shows at the level of the full study, not this receptor alone: Which antigens the clonally expanded peripheral T cells were specific for was not determined. Clonal expansion of both CD4+ and CD8+ blood T cells was observed from baseline to week 6 at doses 0.1 to 3.0 mg/kg. In the 0.1-3.0 mg/kg groups, partial responders had among the lowest normalized peripheral clonal expansion, particularly in CD8+ T cells. Low levels of normalized T-cell clonal expansion were also seen in some patients who did not respond. After ivuxolimab, more expanded clones were found on average in CD8+ T cells than in CD4+ T cells.

Patients with autoimmune disease history or receiving systemic immunosuppression were excluded from the trial. Peripheral blood for TCR sequencing was collected from all dose cohorts at baseline, on cycle 4 day 1, and on cycle 7 day 1. Samples were obtained from an open-label, multicenter, first-in-human phase I dose-escalation trial of ivuxolimab. Adults with locally advanced or metastatic melanoma, renal cell, hepatocellular, or head and neck squamous cell carcinoma were enrolled in the trial. Before TCR sequencing, CD4+ and CD8+ T cells were separately sorted from peripheral blood. CDR1 is given as LGHNT and CDR2 as FRNRAP, both from the germline V gene. From the cysteine up to the phenylalanine, the CDR3 has a length of 19 residues. Only the CDR3 portion is preserved as DNA: 57 bases, with reading frame beginning at the first base. V is trimmed back by 5 bases and J by 1 base, and the junction contains 9 bases that no gene match accounts for.

Details on this clone: This clone's antigen is unknown. No quality values exist for individual bases; no much larger clone is one base distant.

For sequencing of the TCRbeta CDR3 region, genomic DNA was extracted from the sorted cells. TCRbeta CDR3 regions were sequenced using the immunoSEQ Assay. In its TCRdb copy, this immuneACCESS table keeps in-frame sequences only and misses some clones. Where compared with another copy, unresolved V genes explain less than half of these, and the others have no known cause. The sample records around 95,000 clones, about 92% of which are singletons. Around 0.25% of the sample comes from the top ten. The sequences come from CD4+ or CD8+ T cells sorted from blood, collected in a trial of the OX40 agonist ivuxolimab. In this chain, TRBV12-5 is recombined with TRBJ2-1; TRBD2 aligns with 15 central bases. The TCR comes from an adult with an advanced solid tumor such as melanoma, head and neck, liver or kidney cancer. The CDR3 is CASGPGLAGGPFSYNEQFF. Here is the DNA: TGTGCTAGTGGTCCCGGACTAGCGGGGGGGCCATTTTCCTACAATGAGCAGTTCTTC.